A selection of T cell receptor beta chains follows, all from one sample in a study of T cells after yellow fever vaccination. Each CDR3 protein is one row after TCRdb ran MiXCR on the 5' RACE reads. Here the sample spans roughly 150,000 distinct CDR3 sequences, just over 6.5% being singletons. Material: CD4+ T cells sorted from PBMCs, obtained 10 days after the yellow fever booster vaccination. Receptors were obtained from a man between 25 and 39 years old who received the YFV17D yellow fever vaccine. CDR3s include the opening cysteine and the closing phenylalanine or tryptophan. A D gene is named only where the DNA matches it firmly. Rows give clone size only sometimes, using once, few, many, or a class for an expanded clone.

>TRBJ2-3|TRBD1|TRBV12-3/TRBV12-4|many
TGTGCCAGCAGTTTCGGACAGGCAAGCACAGATACGCAGTATTTT
CASSFGQASTDTQYF
>TRBJ2-1|TRBD1|TRBV19|many
TGTGCCAGTAGTGGGGGACAGGACTCCTACAATGAGCAGTTCTTC
CASSGGQDSYNEQFF
>TRBJ2-2|TRBD2|TRBV19|many
TGTGCCAGTAGTATAGGACTAGCGGTCACCGGGGAGCTGTTTTTT
CASSIGLAVTGELFF
>TRBJ2-1|-|TRBV12-3/TRBV12-4|many
TGTGCCAGTCGAGGTGCACCTACAAACAATGAGCAGTTCTTC
CASRGAPTNNEQFF
>TRBJ2-7|TRBD2|TRBV5-1|many
TGCGCCAGCAGCTTGGGATGGACTAGCGTCTCCTACGAGCAGTACTTC
CASSLGWTSVSYEQYF
>TRBJ1-2|-|TRBV5-1|few
TGCGCCAGCAGCTTCAGCCAGGGAGGCAACTATGGCTACACCTTC
CASSFSQGGNYGYTF
>TRBJ2-7|-|TRBV11-3|-
TGTGCCAGCAGCTTCCGGGACACCGAGCAGTACTTC
CASSFRDTEQYF
>TRBJ2-7|TRBD2|TRBV27|many
TGTGCCTGCGGGCTAGCGGGAGGGGGGTACGAGCAGTACTTC
CACGLAGGGYEQYF
>TRBJ2-7|TRBD1|TRBV5-1|many
TGCGCCAGCAGCGGGGACAGGGCAACAGTGCAGTACTTC
CASSGDRATVQYF
>TRBJ1-3|-|TRBV29-1|many
TGCAGCGTTGGGACACCGGGAAACACCATATATTTT
CSVGTPGNTIYF
>TRBJ2-1|-|TRBV7-3|few
TGTGCCAGCAGCTCGATCCCGGACCCGGCGGGGGAGCAGTTCTTC
CASSSIPDPAGEQFF
>TRBJ2-3|-|TRBV19|many
TGTGCCAGTACCGATCGGTCAGATACGCAGTATTTT
CASTDRSDTQYF
>TRBJ2-3|-|TRBV7-2|many
TGTGCCAGCAGCTTAGAGGTTGAGGATACGCAGTATTTT
CASSLEVEDTQYF
>TRBJ1-5|-|TRBV7-7|few
TGTGCCAGCAGCACCATCTCTGGGGTACGTCTCTATAGCAATCAGCCCCAGCATTTT
CASSTISGVRLYSNQPQHF
>TRBJ2-5|-|TRBV7-2|few
TGTGCCAGCAGCTTTACCGTGGTAGAGACCCAGTACTTC
CASSFTVVETQYF
>TRBJ1-1|-|TRBV6-5|few
TGTGCCAGCAGTTTCATACTGAACACTGAAGCTTTCTTT
CASSFILNTEAFF
>TRBJ2-3|-|TRBV6-1|many
TGTGCCAGCAGGAGATTAGCGGCTAGCACAGATACGCAGTATTTT
CASRRLAASTDTQYF
>TRBJ2-7|-|TRBV12-3/TRBV12-4|many
TGTGCCAGCAGGCTCACTCGGGACTCCTACGAGCAGTACTTC
CASRLTRDSYEQYF
>TRBJ2-2|-|TRBV4-1|many
TGCGCCAGCAGCCACCCGGGACCCAGGAACACCGGGGAGCTGTTTTTT
CASSHPGPRNTGELFF
>TRBJ2-5|-|TRBV7-9|many
TGTGCCAGCAGCTTATATGGGCCCAAAAAAGAGACCCAGTACTTC
CASSLYGPKKETQYF
>TRBJ2-2|TRBD1|TRBV5-1|many
TGCGCCAGCAGCTACGGGACAGACACCGGGGAGCTGTTTTTT
CASSYGTDTGELFF
>TRBJ2-5|TRBD2|TRBV7-2|many
TGTGCCAGCAGGGGGACTAGCGGTGAGACCCAGTACTTC
CASRGTSGETQYF
>TRBJ2-1|-|TRBV19|few
TGTGCCAGTAACGGGGACCCAGGGTTCGTCGATGAGCAGTTCTTC
CASNGDPGFVDEQFF
>TRBJ2-3|TRBD2|TRBV5-4|many
TGTGCCAGCAGCTCAGCAGGGAGGGGAGATACGCAGTATTTT
CASSSAGRGDTQYF
>TRBJ2-7|-|TRBV13|-
TGTGCCAGCAGCAAAGGACGGGACGAGCAGTACTTC
CASSKGRDEQYF
>TRBJ1-1|-|TRBV9|few
TGTGCCAGCAGCGTGGGGGCGGGGGATACTGAAGCTTTCTTT
CASSVGAGDTEAFF
>TRBJ2-1|-|TRBV7-3|many
TGTGCCAGCAGCTTACAAGGGCCCGTCATCAATGAGCAGTTCTTC
CASSLQGPVINEQFF
>TRBJ1-3|-|TRBV11-2|few
TGTGCCAGCAGCCGTACGCTAGGGCCCTCTGGAAACACCATATATTTT
CASSRTLGPSGNTIYF
>TRBJ1-1|-|TRBV12-3/TRBV12-4|many
TGTGCCAGCAGTTTAGAATGGGGGGCGCAGACTGAAGCTTTCTTT
CASSLEWGAQTEAFF
>TRBJ2-7|-|TRBV4-2|many
TGTGCCAGCAGCCAAGACAGGGTCTCCTACGAGCAGTACTTC
CASSQDRVSYEQYF
>TRBJ1-2|TRBD1|TRBV12-3/TRBV12-4|many
TGTGCCAGCAGGCGGGACAGTCGTTCTGGAGGCTACACCTTC
CASRRDSRSGGYTF
>TRBJ2-7|-|TRBV7-2|few
TGTGCCAGCAGCTTGGAGAACAGGGTGGGGTCGCGGGAGCAGTACTTC
CASSLENRVGSREQYF
>TRBJ2-4|-|TRBV20-1|many
TGCAGTGCTACATCGGACAAACAGATATACATTCAGTACTTC
CSATSDKQIYIQYF
>TRBJ2-2|TRBD2|TRBV11-1|many
TGTGCCAGCAGCCCCCCCGGAGTAGCGGGCGCTTACACCGGGGAGCTGTTTTTT
CASSPPGVAGAYTGELFF
>TRBJ2-1|-|TRBV6-2/TRBV6-3|many
TGTGCCAGCAGCCCGGACTGGGCTGAGCAGTTCTTC
CASSPDWAEQFF
>TRBJ2-7|TRBD1|TRBV6-5|many
TGTGCCAGCAGTATGACAGGGTCCTACGAGCAGTACTTC
CASSMTGSYEQYF
>TRBJ2-5|-|TRBV6-1|many
TGTGCCAGCAGATTCGACACTTACCAAGAGACCCAGTACTTC
CASRFDTYQETQYF
>TRBJ2-7|-|TRBV27|-
TGTGCCAGCAGTTTATCCCCTCGGACAGTGAGGTCCTACGAGCAGTACTTC
CASSLSPRTVRSYEQYF
>TRBJ2-1|TRBD2|TRBV4-2|many
TGTGCCAGCAAGGGGAGGACTAGTCCGAATGAGCAGTTCTTC
CASKGRTSPNEQFF
>TRBJ1-1|-|TRBV14|many
TGTGCCAGCAGCTCATTTTCGGGGGGCACTGAAGCTTTCTTT
CASSSFSGGTEAFF
>TRBJ2-1|TRBD2|TRBV29-1|many
TGCAGCCCGGGACTAGCTTCCTACAATGAGCAGTTCTTC
CSPGLASYNEQFF
>TRBJ2-1|-|TRBV6-5|-
TGTGCCAGCAGTCGGCCGACTACTAATGAGCAGTTCTTC
CASSRPTTNEQFF
>TRBJ1-1|-|TRBV5-1|many
TGCGCCAGCAGCACGGGGAGCGGCGCAAATACTGAAGCTTTCTTT
CASSTGSGANTEAFF
>TRBJ2-5|-|TRBV20-1|many
TGCAGTGTTAGGCAGGGGCAAGAGACCCAGTACTTC
CSVRQGQETQYF
>TRBJ2-1|-|TRBV4-3|many
TGCGCCAGCAGCCAAGAATTGGAGGATGAGCAGTTCTTC
CASSQELEDEQFF
>TRBJ1-1|-|TRBV7-2|many
TGTGCCAGCAGCTTCGTGACAGGAATGAACACTGAAGCTTTCTTT
CASSFVTGMNTEAFF
>TRBJ2-1|TRBD2|TRBV20-1|many
TGCAGTGTACCGCGGGAGGGGGTAAGGAATGAGCAGTTCTTC
CSVPREGVRNEQFF
>TRBJ2-5|TRBD2|TRBV5-1|many
TGCGCCAGCAGCGCGGGACTAGCGGCTATAGAGACCCAGTACTTC
CASSAGLAAIETQYF
>TRBJ2-1|-|TRBV10-2|-
TGCGCCAGCAGTGTAAGGGGTTCGAGCTCCTACAATGAGCAGTTCTTC
CASSVRGSSSYNEQFF
>TRBJ2-5|TRBD1|TRBV5-5|few
TGTGCCAGCAGCCCTGGGGACAGGACCCGGGAGACCCAGTACTTC
CASSPGDRTRETQYF
>TRBJ1-1|-|TRBV7-6|many
TGTGCCAGCAGCTTAGAAGGAGCGGTGAACACTGAAGCTTTCTTT
CASSLEGAVNTEAFF
>TRBJ2-1|-|TRBV9|-
TGTGCCAGCAGCGTAGGGCCCCCGAGCTCCTACAATGAGCAGTTCTTC
CASSVGPPSSYNEQFF
>TRBJ2-1|-|TRBV7-8|few
TGTGCCAGCAAAACTTCACTCGAGTACAATGAGCAGTTCTTC
CASKTSLEYNEQFF
>TRBJ2-1|-|TRBV20-1|many
TGCAGTGCCGCGCGCACAGGCCGCTACAATGAGCAGTTCTTC
CSAARTGRYNEQFF
>TRBJ2-7|-|TRBV7-9|-
TGTGCCAGCCCCCAGATCTCCTACGAGCAGTACTTC
CASPQISYEQYF